Included here is one T cell receptor beta chain sequence, with context. Its antigen is unknown. This sample was taken from a study of blood T cells in healthy people across ages. Study-wide results and limits: TCR beta diversity correlated strongly with naive T cell percentage. Getting older went along with TCR beta diversity per million T cells dropping roughly linearly.

The people who gave samples were healthy Caucasians from Russia, aged roughly 6 to 100. The V gene end was trimmed by 4 bases and the J gene end by 5 bases; junction bases not matched to a gene: 3. The CDR3 loop spans 15 amino acids. From germline, CDR1 is SEHNR and CDR2 FQNEAQ (reference sequence). A second PCR of 7 to 11 cycles used a sample-barcoded 5' primer and a J-beta primer mix. One entry per CDR3 protein results from TCRdb running MiXCR on the 5' RACE reads. The sample has 1.5 million to 2 million distinct CDR3 sequences, about two fifths seen once. The chain links TRBV7-9 to TRBJ2-1; 12 bases agree with TRBD2. This clonotype was sampled from a human donor in good health. The sequencing sample was made of blood. In nucleotides, the CDR3 is TGTGCCAGCAGCTCTAGCGGGGGGGATAACAATGAGCAGTTCTTC. This gives the protein CASSSSGGDNNEQFF.